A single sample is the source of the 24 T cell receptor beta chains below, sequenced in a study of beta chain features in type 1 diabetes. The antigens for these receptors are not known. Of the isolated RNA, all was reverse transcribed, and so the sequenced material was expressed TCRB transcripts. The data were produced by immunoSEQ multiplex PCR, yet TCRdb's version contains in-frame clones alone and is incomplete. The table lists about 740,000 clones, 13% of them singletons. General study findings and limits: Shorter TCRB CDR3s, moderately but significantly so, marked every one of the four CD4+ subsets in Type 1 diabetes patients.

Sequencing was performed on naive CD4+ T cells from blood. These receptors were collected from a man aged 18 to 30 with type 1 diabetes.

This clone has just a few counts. CDR3 protein: CASSPRGLTYNEQFF. DNA of the CDR3: TGTGCCAGCAGCCCCCGAGGGTTAACCTACAATGAGCAGTTCTTC. The chain recombines TRBV9 with TRBJ2-1; D is perhaps TRBD2 (5 bases). Trimming took 4 bases from V and 2 from J, leaving 13 bases between them. CDR1 is SGDLS and CDR2 is YYNGEE in the germline V gene. The CDR3 has 15 residues.

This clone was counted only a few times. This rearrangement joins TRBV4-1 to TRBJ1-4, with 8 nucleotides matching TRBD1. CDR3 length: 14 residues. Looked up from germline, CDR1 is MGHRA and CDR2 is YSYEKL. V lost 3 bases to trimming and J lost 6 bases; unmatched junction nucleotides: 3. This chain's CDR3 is CASSHQDRDEKLFF. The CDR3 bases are TGCGCCAGCAGCCATCAGGACAGGGATGAAAAACTGTTTTTT.

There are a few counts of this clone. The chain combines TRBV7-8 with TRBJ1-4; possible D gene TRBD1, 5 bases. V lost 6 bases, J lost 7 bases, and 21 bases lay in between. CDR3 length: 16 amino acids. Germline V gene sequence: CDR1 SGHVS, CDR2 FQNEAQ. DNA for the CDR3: TGTGCCAGCAGTAGCCAGGACCCGGGGCTGGGTGAAAAACTGTTTTTT. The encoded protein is CASSSQDPGLGEKLFF.

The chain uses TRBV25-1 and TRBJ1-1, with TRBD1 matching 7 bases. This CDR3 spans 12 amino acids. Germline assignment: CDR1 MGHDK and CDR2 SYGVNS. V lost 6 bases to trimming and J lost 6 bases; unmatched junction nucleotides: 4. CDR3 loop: CASRQGSAEAFF. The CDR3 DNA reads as TGTGCCAGCAGACAGGGGAGCGCTGAAGCTTTCTTT.

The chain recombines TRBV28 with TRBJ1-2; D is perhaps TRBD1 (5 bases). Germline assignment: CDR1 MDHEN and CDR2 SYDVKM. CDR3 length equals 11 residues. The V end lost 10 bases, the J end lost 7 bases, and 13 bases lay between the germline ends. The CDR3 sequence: CATQTGSGYTF. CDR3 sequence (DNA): TGTGCCACCCAAACAGGATCTGGCTACACCTTC.

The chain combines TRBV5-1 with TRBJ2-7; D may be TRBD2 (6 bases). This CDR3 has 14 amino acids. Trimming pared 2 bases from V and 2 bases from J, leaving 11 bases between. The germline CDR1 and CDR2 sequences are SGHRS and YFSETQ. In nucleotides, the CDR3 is TGCGCCAGCAGCTTCGGGACTTCGACCTACGAGCAGTACTTC. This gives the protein CASSFGTSTYEQYF.

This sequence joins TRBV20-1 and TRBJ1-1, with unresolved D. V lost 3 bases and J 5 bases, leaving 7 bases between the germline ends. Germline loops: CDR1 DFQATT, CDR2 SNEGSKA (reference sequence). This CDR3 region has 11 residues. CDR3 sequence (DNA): TGCAGTGCTAGTGCGGCGACTGAAGCTTTCTTT. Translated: CSASAATEAFF.

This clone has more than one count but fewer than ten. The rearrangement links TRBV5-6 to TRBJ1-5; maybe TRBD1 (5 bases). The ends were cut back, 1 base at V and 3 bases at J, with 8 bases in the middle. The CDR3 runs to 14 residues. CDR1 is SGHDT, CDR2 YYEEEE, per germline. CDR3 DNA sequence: TGTGCCAGCAGCTTGTTGGGACTCAATCAGCCCCAGCATTTT. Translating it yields CASSLLGLNQPQHF.

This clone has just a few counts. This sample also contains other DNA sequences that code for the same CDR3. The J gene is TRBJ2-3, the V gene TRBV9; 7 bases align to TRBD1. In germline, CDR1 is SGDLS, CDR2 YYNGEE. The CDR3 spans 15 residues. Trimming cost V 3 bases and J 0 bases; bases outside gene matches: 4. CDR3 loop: CASSARQGSTDTQYF. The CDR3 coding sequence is TGTGCCAGCAGCGCTAGACAGGGAAGCACAGATACGCAGTATTTT.

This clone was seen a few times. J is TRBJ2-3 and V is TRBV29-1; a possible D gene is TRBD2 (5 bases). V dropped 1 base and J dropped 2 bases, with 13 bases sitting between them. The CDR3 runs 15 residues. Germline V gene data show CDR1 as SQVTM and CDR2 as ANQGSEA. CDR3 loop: CSVEGGLILTDTQYF. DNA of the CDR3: TGCAGCGTTGAAGGTGGACTTATTCTCACAGATACGCAGTATTTT.

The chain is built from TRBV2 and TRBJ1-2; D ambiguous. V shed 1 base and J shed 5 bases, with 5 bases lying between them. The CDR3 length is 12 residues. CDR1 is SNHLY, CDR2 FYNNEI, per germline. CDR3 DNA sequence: TGTGCCAGCAGTGAAGTGGAGTATGGCTACACCTTC. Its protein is CASSEVEYGYTF.

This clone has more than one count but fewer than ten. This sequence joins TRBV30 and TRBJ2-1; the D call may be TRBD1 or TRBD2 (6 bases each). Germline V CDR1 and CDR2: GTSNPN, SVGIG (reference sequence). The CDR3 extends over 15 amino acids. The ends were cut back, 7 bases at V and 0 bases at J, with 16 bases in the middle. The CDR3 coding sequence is TGTGCCTCTCATTGGGGGGCCAACTCCTACAATGAGCAGTTCTTC. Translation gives CASHWGANSYNEQFF. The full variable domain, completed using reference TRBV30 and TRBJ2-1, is SQTIHQWPATLVQPVGSPLSLECTVEGTSNPNLYWYRQAAGRGLQLLFYSVGIGQISSEVPQNLSASRPQDRQFILSSKKLLLSDSGFYLCASHWGANSYNEQFFGPGTRLTVL.

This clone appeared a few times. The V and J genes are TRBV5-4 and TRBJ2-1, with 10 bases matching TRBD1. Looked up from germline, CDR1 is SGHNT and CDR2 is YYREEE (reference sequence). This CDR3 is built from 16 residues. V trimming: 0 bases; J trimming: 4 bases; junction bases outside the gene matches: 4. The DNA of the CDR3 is TGTGCCAGCAGCTTGGTGGGACAGGGGAATTACAATGAGCAGTTCTTC. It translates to CASSLVGQGNYNEQFF. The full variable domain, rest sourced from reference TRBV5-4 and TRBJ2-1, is ETGVTQSPTHLIKTRGQQVTLRCSSQSGHNTVSWYQQALGQGPQFIFQYYREEENGRGNFPPRFSGLQFPNYSSELNVNALELDDSALYLCASSLVGQGNYNEQFFGPGTRLTVL.

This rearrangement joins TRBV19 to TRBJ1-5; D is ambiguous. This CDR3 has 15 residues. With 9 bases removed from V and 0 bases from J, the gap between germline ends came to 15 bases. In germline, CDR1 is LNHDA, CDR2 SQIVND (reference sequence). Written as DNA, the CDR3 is TGTGCCAGCAACATACAGCGCGATAGCAATCAGCCCCAGCATTTT. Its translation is CASNIQRDSNQPQHF.

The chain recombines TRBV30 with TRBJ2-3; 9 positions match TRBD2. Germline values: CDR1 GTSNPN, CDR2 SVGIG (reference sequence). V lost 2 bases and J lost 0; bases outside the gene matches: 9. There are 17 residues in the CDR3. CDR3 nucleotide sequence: TGTGCCTGGAGTATCCTAGCGGGGTTGACTAGCACAGATACGCAGTATTTT. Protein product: CAWSILAGLTSTDTQYF.

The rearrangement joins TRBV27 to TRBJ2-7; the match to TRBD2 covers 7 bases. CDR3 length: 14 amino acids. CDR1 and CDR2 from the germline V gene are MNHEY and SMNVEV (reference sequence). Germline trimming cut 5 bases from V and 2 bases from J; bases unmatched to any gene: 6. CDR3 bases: TGTGCCAGCAGTCAATGGGGGGGTACCTACGAGCAGTACTTC. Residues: CASSQWGGTYEQYF.

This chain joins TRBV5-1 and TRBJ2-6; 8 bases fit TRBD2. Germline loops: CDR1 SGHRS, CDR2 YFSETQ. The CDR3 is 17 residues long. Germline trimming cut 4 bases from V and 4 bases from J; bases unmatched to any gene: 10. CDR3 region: CASSPREGPRGANVLTF. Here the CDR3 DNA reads TGCGCCAGCAGCCCCCGGGAGGGCCCGAGGGGGGCCAACGTCCTGACTTTC.

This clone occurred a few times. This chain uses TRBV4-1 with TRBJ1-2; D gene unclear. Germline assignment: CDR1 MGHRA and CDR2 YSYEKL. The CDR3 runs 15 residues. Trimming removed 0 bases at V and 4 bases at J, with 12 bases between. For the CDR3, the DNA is TGCGCCAGCAGCCAAGATATCACAGCCTTCTATGGCTACACCTTC. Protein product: CASSQDITAFYGYTF.

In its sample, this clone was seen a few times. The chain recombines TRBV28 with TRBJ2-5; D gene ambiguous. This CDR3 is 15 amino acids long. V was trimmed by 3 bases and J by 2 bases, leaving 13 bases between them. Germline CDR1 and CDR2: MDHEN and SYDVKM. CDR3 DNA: TGTGCCAGCAGTTTCCCTACGGGCAGGCAAGAGACCCAGTACTTC. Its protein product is CASSFPTGRQETQYF.

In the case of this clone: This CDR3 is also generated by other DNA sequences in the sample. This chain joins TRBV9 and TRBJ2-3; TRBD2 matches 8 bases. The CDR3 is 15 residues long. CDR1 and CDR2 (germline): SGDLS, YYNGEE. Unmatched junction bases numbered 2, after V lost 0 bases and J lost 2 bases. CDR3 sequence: CASSVGGLATDTQYF. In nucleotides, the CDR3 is TGTGCCAGCAGCGTAGGTGGACTAGCCACAGATACGCAGTATTTT.

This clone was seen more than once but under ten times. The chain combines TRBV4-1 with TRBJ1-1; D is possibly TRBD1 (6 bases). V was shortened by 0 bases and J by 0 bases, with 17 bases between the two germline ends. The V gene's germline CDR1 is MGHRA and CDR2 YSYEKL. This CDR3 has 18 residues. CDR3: CASSQDDGGRAVNTEAFF. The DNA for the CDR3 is TGCGCCAGCAGCCAAGATGACGGGGGCCGCGCCGTGAACACTGAAGCTTTCTTT.

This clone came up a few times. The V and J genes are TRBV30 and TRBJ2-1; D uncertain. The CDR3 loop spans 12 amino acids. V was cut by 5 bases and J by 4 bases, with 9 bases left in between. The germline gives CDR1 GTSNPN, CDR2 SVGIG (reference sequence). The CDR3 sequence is CAWGQTYNEQFF. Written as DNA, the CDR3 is TGTGCCTGGGGGCAGACTTACAATGAGCAGTTCTTC.

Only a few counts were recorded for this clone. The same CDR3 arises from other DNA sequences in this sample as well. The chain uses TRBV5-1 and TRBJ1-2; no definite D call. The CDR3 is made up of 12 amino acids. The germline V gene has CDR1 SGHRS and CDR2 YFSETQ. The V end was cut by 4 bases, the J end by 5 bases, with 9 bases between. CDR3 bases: TGCGCCAGCAGCCTCGTAGGGTATGGCTACACCTTC. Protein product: CASSLVGYGYTF.

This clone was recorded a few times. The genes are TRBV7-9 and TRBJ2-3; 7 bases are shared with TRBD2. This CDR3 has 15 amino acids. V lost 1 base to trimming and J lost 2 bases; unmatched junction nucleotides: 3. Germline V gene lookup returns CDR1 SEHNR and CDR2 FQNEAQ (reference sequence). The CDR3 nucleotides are TGTGCCAGCAGCTTAGTCGGGGACTACACAGATACGCAGTATTTT. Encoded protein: CASSLVGDYTDTQYF.